These 22 T cell receptor beta chains were sequenced from one sample in a study of blood T cell repertoires in COVID-19. Using immunoSEQ multiplex PCR, the repertoire was profiled, and TCRdb retains in-frame clones only, with some absent. The sample lists hundreds of thousands of clones, approximately 91% occurring once. Sequencing was performed on PBMCs or T cells enriched from blood (not recorded which). These receptor sequences come from a woman in her thirties or forties with acute COVID-19.

The CDR3 region is CASSPTTGSNQPQHF. Here the CDR3 DNA reads TGTGCCAGTAGCCCCACGACAGGGTCCAATCAGCCCCAGCATTTT. The chain uses TRBV19 and TRBJ1-5; TRBD1 matches at 7 bases. After removal of 6 bases from V and 3 bases from J, the junction contained 8 bases not matched to a gene. In germline, CDR1 is LNHDA, CDR2 SQIVND (reference sequence). This CDR3 is built from 15 residues.

The chain links TRBV2 to TRBJ1-4; unclear D gene. From germline, CDR1 is SNHLY and CDR2 FYNNEI. V gave up 2 bases and J gave up 4 bases, with 11 bases separating them. The CDR3 has 15 amino acids. CDR3 region: CASSEIRTSNEKLFF. Here the CDR3 DNA reads TGTGCCAGCAGTGAAATAAGAACAAGTAATGAAAAACTGTTTTTT.

This clone was seen more than once but under ten times. V gene TRBV5-6 combines with J gene TRBJ1-3; D is unresolved. There are 15 residues in the CDR3. Germline V gene lookup returns CDR1 SGHDT and CDR2 YYEEEE. Trimming took off 2 bases at V and 0 bases at J, with 9 bases between the two ends. CDR3 protein: CASSFSQLSGNTIYF. CDR3 nucleotide sequence: TGTGCCAGCAGCTTTAGCCAGCTCTCTGGAAACACCATATATTTT.

The DNA for the CDR3 is TGTGCCAGCAGCTTGGCGGGACAGCTTGGGGAAAAACTGTTTTTT. This sequence encodes CASSLAGQLGEKLFF. This chain uses TRBV5-4 with TRBJ1-4, with TRBD1 identical over 7 bases. The CDR3 totals 15 residues. V lost 0 bases to trimming and J lost 8 bases; unmatched junction nucleotides: 7. From germline, CDR1 is SGHNT and CDR2 YYREEE (reference sequence). Together with reference TRBV5-4 and TRBJ1-4, the CDR3 gives the full variable domain: ETGVTQSPTHLIKTRGQQVTLRCSSQSGHNTVSWYQQALGQGPQFIFQYYREEENGRGNFPPRFSGLQFPNYSSELNVNALELDDSALYLCASSLAGQLGEKLFFGSGTQLSVL.

In DNA form, the CDR3 reads TGCAGCGTTGAAGAGGTCACAGGGACGGACACTGAAGCTTTCTTT. Amino acid sequence: CSVEEVTGTDTEAFF. The chain couples TRBV29-1 to TRBJ1-1; possible D gene TRBD1, 6 bases. Germline assignment: CDR1 SQVTM and CDR2 ANQGSEA. V lost 0 bases and J lost 3, with 14 bases in between. CDR3 length: 15 amino acids.

The chain combines TRBV7-2 with TRBJ2-7; TRBD2 aligns across 12 bases. The V and J ends lost 5 bases and 7 bases, in that order; junction bases with no gene match: 3. Per germline, CDR1 SGHTA and CDR2 FQGNSA. The CDR3 spans 13 residues. The CDR3 sequence is CASSLGTSGEQYF. The CDR3 DNA is TGTGCCAGCAGCCTAGGGACTAGCGGGGAGCAGTACTTC.

This clone has a handful of counts. V usage is TRBV2 and J usage is TRBJ1-1; D is ambiguous. The CDR3 loop spans 14 amino acids. The germline gives CDR1 SNHLY, CDR2 FYNNEI. Trimming shortened V by 2 bases and J by 2 bases, and 9 bases separated the two germline ends. CDR3 sequence reads: CASSERAGNTEAFF. The CDR3 DNA sequence: TGTGCCAGCAGTGAAAGGGCGGGAAACACTGAAGCTTTCTTT. The full variable domain, with the rest looked up from reference TRBV2 and TRBJ1-1, is EPEVTQTPSHQVTQMGQEVILRCVPISNHLYFYWYRQILGQKVEFLVSFYNNEISEKSEIFDDQFSVERPDGSNFTLKIRSTKLEDSAMYFCASSERAGNTEAFFGQGTRLTVV.

The gene calls are TRBV9 and TRBJ2-7, with D perhaps TRBD2 (5 bases). V lost 4 bases and J 2 bases, leaving 13 bases between the germline ends. Germline loops: CDR1 SGDLS, CDR2 YYNGEE. The CDR3 has 14 amino acids. The CDR3 region is CASSSSSNPYEQYF. The DNA for the CDR3 is TGTGCCAGCAGCTCCTCTAGCAATCCCTACGAGCAGTACTTC.

The chain carries TRBV2 and TRBJ2-7, with 8 nucleotides matching TRBD2. CDR3 length equals 15 residues. V gave up 8 bases and J gave up 3 bases; unmatched junction bases: 12. Germline CDR1 is SNHLY and CDR2 is FYNNEI. The CDR3 here is CASDLGGGLIYEQYF. For the CDR3, the DNA is TGTGCCAGCGATCTTGGCGGGGGGCTGATCTACGAGCAGTACTTC.

This chain uses TRBV7-9 with TRBJ1-4; 8 bases fit TRBD1. The CDR3 extends over 16 amino acids. Looked up from germline, CDR1 is SEHNR and CDR2 is FQNEAQ (reference sequence). The V segment lost 1 base and the J segment 4 bases; nucleotides outside the gene matches: 5. This CDR3 reads CASSLGSGQVNEKLFF. Here the CDR3 DNA reads TGTGCCAGCAGCTTAGGATCGGGACAGGTTAATGAAAAACTGTTTTTT. The full variable domain, with the rest looked up from reference TRBV7-9 and TRBJ1-4, is DTGVSQNPRHKITKRGQNVTFRCDPISEHNRLYWYRQTLGQGPEFLTYFQNEAQLEKSRLLSDRFSAERPKGSFSTLEIQRTEQGDSAMYLCASSLGSGQVNEKLFFGSGTQLSVL.

This chain joins TRBV15 and TRBJ2-1, with TRBD2 matching over 10 bases. The CDR3 spans 18 residues. The V and J ends lost 0 bases and 7 bases, in that order; junction bases with no gene match: 12. Per germline, CDR1 LNHNV and CDR2 YYDKDF (reference sequence). The CDR3 region has the DNA TGTGCCACCAGCAGAGATAACGGTCTAGCGGGGGTTCGTAATGAGCAGTTCTTC. Protein sequence: CATSRDNGLAGVRNEQFF.

The genes are TRBV2 and TRBJ1-2; the D gene is possibly TRBD1 (5 bases). V dropped 1 base and J dropped 11 bases, with 11 bases sitting between them. Per the germline V gene, CDR1 is SNHLY and CDR2 is FYNNEI. The CDR3 contains 12 residues. The CDR3 loop is CASSEEGRRYTF. DNA for the CDR3: TGTGCCAGCAGTGAAGAGGGGCGGCGGTACACCTTC.

The genes are TRBV19 and TRBJ1-5; D remains ambiguous. CDR3 length equals 14 residues. Looked up from germline, CDR1 is LNHDA and CDR2 is SQIVND (reference sequence). V was clipped by 7 bases and J by 0 bases, with 10 bases between them. The chain's CDR3 is CASNHRNSNQPQHF. Here the CDR3 DNA reads TGTGCCAGTAATCACAGAAATAGCAATCAGCCCCAGCATTTT.

The gene calls are TRBV4-1 and TRBJ2-3; D is ambiguous. Trimming shortened V by 4 bases and J by 6 bases, and 11 bases separated the two germline ends. The germline V gene has CDR1 MGHRA and CDR2 YSYEKL. The CDR3 contains 13 residues. In nucleotides, the CDR3 is TGCGCCAGCAGCCCTTCGGTCCGGGATACGCAGTATTTT. As protein: CASSPSVRDTQYF.

V gene TRBV25-1 combines with J gene TRBJ2-1; D might be TRBD2 (5 bases). Trimming left V 5 bases short and J 5 bases short, with 16 bases between. The germline gives CDR1 MGHDK, CDR2 SYGVNS. The CDR3 has 15 amino acids. The CDR3 region is CASSHTRDGNNEQFF. As DNA, the CDR3 is TGTGCCAGCAGTCACACTAGAGACGGTAACAATGAGCAGTTCTTC. The variable domain in full, completed from reference TRBV25-1 and TRBJ2-1, reads EADIYQTPRYLVIGTGKKITLECSQTMGHDKMYWYQQDPGMELHLIHYSYGVNSTEKGDLSSESTVSRIRTEHFPLTLESARPSHTSQYLCASSHTRDGNNEQFFGPGTRLTVL.

The chain couples TRBV5-6 to TRBJ2-1, with 12 bases lining up with TRBD2. V shed 4 bases and J 4 bases; nucleotides not matched to a gene: 6. Germline V gene lookup returns CDR1 SGHDT and CDR2 YYEEEE. The CDR3 is 16 residues long. CDR3 amino acids: CASSRRLAGDYNEQFF. The CDR3, as DNA: TGTGCCAGCAGCCGACGACTAGCGGGGGATTACAATGAGCAGTTCTTC.

This clone was picked up a small number of times. This chain uses TRBV6-2 or TRBV6-3 with TRBJ1-1; D may be TRBD1 (6 bases). Germline loops: CDR1 MNHEY, CDR2 SVGEGT. The germline V and J ends were trimmed by 4 bases and 1 base, with 10 bases remaining between them. The CDR3 runs to 14 residues. CDR3: CASSWGQRNTEAFF. The DNA for the CDR3 is TGTGCCAGCAGTTGGGGGCAGCGGAACACTGAAGCTTTCTTT.

The chain links TRBV18 to TRBJ1-2; 8 bases are shared with TRBD1. CDR3 length equals 17 residues. Losses at the gene ends were 1 base for V and 1 base for J; bases not matched to a gene: 8. Germline V lookup: CDR1 KGHSH, CDR2 LQKENI. The CDR3 nucleotides are TGTGCCAGCTCACCACTAGGACAGGGAAGGGTTAACTATGGCTACACCTTC. Protein sequence: CASSPLGQGRVNYGYTF.

The rearrangement links TRBV6-1 to TRBJ2-5; D remains ambiguous. The CDR3 sequence is 15 residues long. The germline V gene encodes CDR1 MNHNS and CDR2 SASEGT. Trimming removed 0 bases at V and 7 bases at J, with 15 bases between. The CDR3 reads CASSEAEPNLGTQYF. DNA of the CDR3: TGTGCCAGCAGTGAAGCGGAGCCTAACCTGGGGACCCAGTACTTC.

This clone occurred once. The chain has TRBV27 and TRBJ1-2, with 9 bases identical to TRBD1. CDR3 size: 16 residues. The trim removed 6 bases at V and 3 bases at J, leaving 11 bases unmatched. CDR1 MNHEY and CDR2 SMNVEV come from the germline V gene (reference sequence). The CDR3 reads CASSIRGTGLDYGYTF. The CDR3 nucleotides are TGTGCCAGCAGCATCCGAGGGACAGGGCTAGACTATGGCTACACCTTC.

This clone was found once. The J gene is TRBJ2-6, the V gene TRBV18; 8 positions agree with TRBD2. Germline loops: CDR1 KGHSH, CDR2 LQKENI. This CDR3 spans 20 amino acids. The V and J ends lost 0 bases and 0 bases, in that order; junction bases with no gene match: 10. The CDR3 here is CASSPPSFSGESSGANVLTF. CDR3 sequence (DNA): TGTGCCAGCTCACCACCTTCTTTTAGCGGGGAGAGCTCTGGGGCCAACGTCCTGACTTTC.

The chain couples TRBV4-1 to TRBJ1-5; D might be TRBD1 (5 bases). V was shortened by 2 bases and J by 0 bases, with 14 bases between the two germline ends. CDR1 and CDR2 from the germline V gene are MGHRA and YSYEKL. The CDR3 runs 17 residues. The DNA of the CDR3 is TGCGCCAGCAGCCAACCCTTCCGGGGGAATAGCAATCAGCCCCAGCATTTT. Its protein is CASSQPFRGNSNQPQHF.